The next 18 T cell receptor beta chains were all read from a single sample in a study of cytomegalovirus exposure and HLA in healthy donors. Vbeta (60) and Jbeta (13) primers were used in the PCR. Sequencing was performed with immunoSEQ multiplex PCR; in TCRdb, only in-frame clones are kept and a portion is missing. The sample has under 150,000 clones, 80% seen once. Sequencing was carried out using PBMCs. These receptors came from a woman aged 40-49 years in good health and CMV-seronegative.

The rearrangement links TRBV19 to TRBJ2-7; weak D call: TRBD2 (6 bases). Trimming cost V 1 base and J 3 bases, with 10 bases left between them. Looked up from germline, CDR1 is LNHDA and CDR2 is SQIVND (reference sequence). There are 14 residues in the CDR3. In DNA form, the CDR3 reads TGTGCCAGTAGTATAGGCGGGGCCTTCTACGAGCAGTACTTC. This gives the protein CASSIGGAFYEQYF.

The gene calls are TRBV29-1 and TRBJ1-3; a weak D match, TRBD1 (5 bases). The CDR3 runs 15 residues. CDR1 is SQVTM, CDR2 ANQGSEA, per germline. Between the trimmed V and J ends, which lost 4 bases and 0 bases, there was a span of 13 bases. The CDR3 DNA sequence: TGCAGCGTTGTTGGCAGGGAACACTCTGGAAACACCATATATTTT. It encodes CSVVGREHSGNTIYF.

The chain joins TRBV14 to TRBJ2-7; possibly TRBD2 for D (7 bases). This CDR3 region has 17 residues. Trimming took 4 bases from V and 6 from J, leaving 25 bases between them. Germline lookup yields CDR1 SGHDN and CDR2 FVKESK. The CDR3, as DNA: TGTGCCAGCAGCCCTGCCCTTTGGGGGGGCCTTGATGTCGAGCAGTACTTC. Amino acid sequence: CASSPALWGGLDVEQYF.

CDR3 in amino acids: CASSFTSGSYEQYF. CDR3 nucleotide sequence: TGTGCCAGCAGCTTCACTAGCGGCTCCTACGAGCAGTACTTC. This chain uses TRBV7-8 with TRBJ2-7, with 8 bases fitting TRBD2. The CDR3 loop spans 14 amino acids. Germline V gene sequence: CDR1 SGHVS, CDR2 FQNEAQ. Trimming removed 3 bases from V and 0 bases from J; junction bases left unmatched: 1.

The J gene is TRBJ2-7, the V gene TRBV9, with 14 bases fitting TRBD2. The CDR3 has 16 residues. V lost 0 bases, J lost 5 bases, and 4 bases stayed unmatched. Germline CDR1 and CDR2: SGDLS and YYNGEE. The CDR3, as DNA: TGTGCCAGCAGCGTAGGGGGACTAGCGGGAGTCCACGAGCAGTACTTC. Protein: CASSVGGLAGVHEQYF.

This clone has just one count. The chain joins TRBV11-1 to TRBJ2-7; TRBD1 matches 8 bases. Germline values: CDR1 SGHAT, CDR2 FQDESV (reference sequence). J was trimmed by 4 bases and V by 3 bases; bases with no gene match: 5. The CDR3 runs 14 residues. The CDR3 region is CASSLRTGGYEQYF. The CDR3, as DNA: TGTGCCAGCAGCTTGCGAACAGGGGGTTACGAGCAGTACTTC. Complete variable domain (other parts from reference TRBV11-1 and TRBJ2-7): EAEVAQSPRYKITEKSQAVAFWCDPISGHATLYWYRQILGQGPELLVQFQDESVVDDSQLPKDRFSAERLKGVDSTLKIQPAELGDSAMYLCASSLRTGGYEQYFGPGTRLTVT.

J is TRBJ2-4 and V is TRBV19, with D possibly being TRBD2 (6 bases). CDR1 and CDR2 (germline): LNHDA, SQIVND (reference sequence). The CDR3 extends over 12 amino acids. Trimming took off 3 bases at V and 7 bases at J, with 7 bases between the two ends. The CDR3 spells CASSIRENIQYF. The CDR3 coding sequence is TGTGCCAGTAGTATTCGGGAGAACATTCAGTACTTC. The full variable domain, rest sourced from reference TRBV19 and TRBJ2-4, is DGGITQSPKYLFRKEGQNVTLSCEQNLNHDAMYWYRQDPGQGLRLIYYSQIVNDFQKGDIAEGYSVSREKKESFPLTVTSAQKNPTAFYLCASSIRENIQYFGAGTRLSVL.

This rearrangement joins TRBV19 to TRBJ2-3; perhaps TRBD2 as D (5 bases). Germline CDR1 reads LNHDA; CDR2 reads SQIVND (reference sequence). This CDR3 has 14 residues. The germline V and J ends were trimmed by 6 bases and 2 bases, with 12 bases remaining between them. CDR3 protein: CASRISGDTDTQYF. CDR3 nucleotides: TGTGCCAGTAGGATTTCCGGGGACACAGATACGCAGTATTTT.

V and J are TRBV10-3 and TRBJ2-3; tentatively, D is TRBD2 (6 bases). V shed 0 bases and J shed 8 bases, with 15 bases lying between them. The CDR3 covers 15 residues. Germline-derived CDR1 and CDR2 are ENHRY and SYGVKD. As DNA, the CDR3 is TGTGCCATCAGTGAGTCGACTCCGGGAGAGGGTACGCAGTATTTT. Its translation: CAISESTPGEGTQYF.

This sequence joins TRBV7-9 and TRBJ2-7; 11 nucleotides agree with TRBD1. CDR1 SEHNR and CDR2 FQNEAQ come from the germline V gene (reference sequence). V lost 5 bases, J lost 3 bases, and 9 bases stayed unmatched. The CDR3 is 16 residues long. DNA of the CDR3: TGTGCCAGCAGCAGAACGGGACAGGGGGGAAACTACGAGCAGTACTTC. Its protein is CASSRTGQGGNYEQYF.

The chain recombines TRBV12-5 with TRBJ2-1; 7 nucleotides line up with TRBD2. The CDR3 runs 14 residues. Losses at the gene ends were 5 bases for V and 7 bases for J; bases not matched to a gene: 8. Germline CDR1 LGHNT, CDR2 FRNRAP. This CDR3 reads CASGLGGPRNEQFF. CDR3 nucleotides: TGTGCTAGTGGTCTGGGAGGGCCGAGGAATGAGCAGTTCTTC.

The genes are TRBV7-8 and TRBJ2-7, with 12 bases identical to TRBD1. CDR1 is SGHVS and CDR2 is FQNEAQ in the germline V gene. This CDR3 has 14 amino acids. The J segment lost 9 bases and the V segment lost 5 bases, leaving 8 bases of the junction unmatched. The CDR3 spells CASSRIPGQGAQYF. For the CDR3, the DNA is TGTGCCAGCAGCAGAATCCCGGGACAGGGGGCGCAGTACTTC.

CDR3 nucleotides: TGTGCCAGCAGTTTAGCCGCCAGGGATACGCAGTATTTT. Translating gives CASSLAARDTQYF. This chain joins TRBV27 and TRBJ2-3; D gene ambiguous. Trimming left V 2 bases short and J 6 bases short, with 9 bases between. The germline V gene has CDR1 MNHEY and CDR2 SMNVEV (reference sequence). The CDR3 is 13 amino acids.

The gene calls are TRBV5-6 and TRBJ1-4; D might be TRBD1 (5 bases). Trimming shortened V by 1 base and J by 1 base, and 11 bases separated the two germline ends. Germline lookup yields CDR1 SGHDT and CDR2 YYEEEE. The CDR3 runs 16 residues. This CDR3 reads CASSLSGGGTNEKLFF. The CDR3 coding sequence is TGTGCCAGCAGCTTGAGTGGGGGAGGAACTAATGAAAAACTGTTTTTT.

This rearrangement joins TRBV5-4 to TRBJ1-2; D not certain. CDR1 is SGHNT, CDR2 YYREEE, per germline (reference sequence). V dropped 4 bases and J dropped 5 bases, with 15 bases sitting between them. CDR3 size: 14 residues. CDR3 nucleotides: TGTGCCAGCAGCCCAAAGACTGAAGGATATGGCTACACCTTC. Protein: CASSPKTEGYGYTF. Together with reference TRBV5-4 and TRBJ1-2, the CDR3 gives the full variable domain: ETGVTQSPTHLIKTRGQQVTLRCSSQSGHNTVSWYQQALGQGPQFIFQYYREEENGRGNFPPRFSGLQFPNYSSELNVNALELDDSALYLCASSPKTEGYGYTFGSGTRLTVV.

The rearrangement links TRBV5-6 to TRBJ1-2; 12 nucleotides match TRBD1. This CDR3 has 17 residues. The junction had 10 bases not matched to a gene; V was cut back by 1 base and J by 6 bases. CDR1 SGHDT and CDR2 YYEEEE come from the germline V gene. Here the CDR3 reads CASSLRGQGAVGDGYTF. CDR3 in DNA: TGTGCCAGCAGCTTGAGGGGACAGGGGGCGGTCGGGGATGGCTACACCTTC.

This clone appeared a few times. This chain connects TRBV19 to TRBJ2-2; a weak D match, TRBD1 (6 bases). The V and J ends lost 3 bases and 6 bases respectively, with 20 bases between them. This CDR3 has 17 amino acids. Germline-derived CDR1 and CDR2 are LNHDA and SQIVND (reference sequence). The CDR3 bases are TGTGCCAGTAGTATCGAAGCCACAACCAGGGGTCCCGGGGAGCTGTTTTTT. As protein: CASSIEATTRGPGELFF.

The chain recombines TRBV7-2 with TRBJ1-5, with D hard to call. The ends were cut back, 1 base at V and 0 bases at J, with 7 bases in the middle. CDR3 size: 15 residues. CDR1 is SGHTA and CDR2 is FQGNSA in the germline V gene. CDR3 DNA sequence: TGTGCCAGCAGCTTAGACAGTTATAGCAATCAGCCCCAGCATTTT. It translates to CASSLDSYSNQPQHF.